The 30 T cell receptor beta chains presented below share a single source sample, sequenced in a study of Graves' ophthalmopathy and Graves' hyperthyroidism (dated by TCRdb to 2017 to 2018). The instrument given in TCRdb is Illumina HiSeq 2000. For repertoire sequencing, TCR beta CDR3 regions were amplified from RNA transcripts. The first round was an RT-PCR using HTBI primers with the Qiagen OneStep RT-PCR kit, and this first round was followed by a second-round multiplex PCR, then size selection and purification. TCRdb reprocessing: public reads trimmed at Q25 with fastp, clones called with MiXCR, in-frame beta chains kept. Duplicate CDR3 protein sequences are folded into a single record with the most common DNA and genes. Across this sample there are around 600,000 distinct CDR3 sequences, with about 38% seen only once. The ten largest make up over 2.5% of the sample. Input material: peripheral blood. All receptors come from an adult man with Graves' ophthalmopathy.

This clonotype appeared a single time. CDR3: CAISELPSTV. As DNA, the CDR3 is TGTGCCATCAGTGAGCTTCCTAGTACAGTC. The chain employs TRBV10-3 and TRBJ2-7; D is ambiguous. Germline V gene data show CDR1 as ENHRY and CDR2 as SYGVKD. CDR3 size: 10 residues.

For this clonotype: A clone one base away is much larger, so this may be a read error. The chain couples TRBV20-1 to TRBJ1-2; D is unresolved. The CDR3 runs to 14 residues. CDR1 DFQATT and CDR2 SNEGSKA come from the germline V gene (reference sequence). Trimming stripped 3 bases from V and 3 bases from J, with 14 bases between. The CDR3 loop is CSASEPNTDYGYTF. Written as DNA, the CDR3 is TGCAGTGCTAGCGAACCGAACACTGACTATGGCTACACCTTC.

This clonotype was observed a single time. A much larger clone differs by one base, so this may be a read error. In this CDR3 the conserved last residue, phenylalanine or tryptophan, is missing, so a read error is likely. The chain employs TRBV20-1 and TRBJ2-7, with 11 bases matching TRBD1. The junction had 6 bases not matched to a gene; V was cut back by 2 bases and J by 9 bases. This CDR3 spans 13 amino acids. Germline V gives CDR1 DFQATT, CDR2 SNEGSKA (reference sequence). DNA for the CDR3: TGCAGTGCTAGAAAGGACAGGGGGCGCGCGCAGTACTGC. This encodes CSARKDRGRAQYC.

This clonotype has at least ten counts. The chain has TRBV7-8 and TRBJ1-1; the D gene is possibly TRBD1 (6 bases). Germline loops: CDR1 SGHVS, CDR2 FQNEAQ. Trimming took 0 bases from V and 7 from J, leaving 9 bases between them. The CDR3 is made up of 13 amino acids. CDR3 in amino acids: CASSLAGDIEAFF. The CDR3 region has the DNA TGTGCCAGCAGCTTAGCGGGGGACATTGAAGCTTTCTTT.

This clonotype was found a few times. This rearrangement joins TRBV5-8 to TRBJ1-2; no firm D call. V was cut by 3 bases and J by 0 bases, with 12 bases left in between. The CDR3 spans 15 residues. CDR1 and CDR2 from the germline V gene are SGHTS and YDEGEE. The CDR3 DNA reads TGTGCCAGCAGCTCCTTACAACTCTCTAACTATGGCTACACCTTC. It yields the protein CASSSLQLSNYGYTF.

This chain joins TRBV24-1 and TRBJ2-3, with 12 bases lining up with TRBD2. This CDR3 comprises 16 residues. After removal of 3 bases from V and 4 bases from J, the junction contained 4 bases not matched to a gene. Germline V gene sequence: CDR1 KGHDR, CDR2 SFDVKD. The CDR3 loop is CATSDPSGRAADTQYF. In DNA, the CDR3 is TGTGCCACCAGTGATCCTAGCGGGAGGGCAGCAGATACGCAGTATTTT.

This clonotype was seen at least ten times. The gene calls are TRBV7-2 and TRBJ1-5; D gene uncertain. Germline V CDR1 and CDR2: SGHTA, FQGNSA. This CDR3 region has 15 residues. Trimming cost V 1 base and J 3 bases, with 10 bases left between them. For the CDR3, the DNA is TGTGCCAGCAGCTTAGTGCCGGACCTCAATCAGCCCCAGCATTTT. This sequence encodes CASSLVPDLNQPQHF.

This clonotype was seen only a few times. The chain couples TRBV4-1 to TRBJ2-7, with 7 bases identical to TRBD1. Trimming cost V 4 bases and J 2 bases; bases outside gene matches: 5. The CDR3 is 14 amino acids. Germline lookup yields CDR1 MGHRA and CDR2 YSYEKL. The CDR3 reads CASSLGQNTYEQYF. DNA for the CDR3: TGCGCCAGCAGCCTGGGACAGAATACCTACGAGCAGTACTTC.

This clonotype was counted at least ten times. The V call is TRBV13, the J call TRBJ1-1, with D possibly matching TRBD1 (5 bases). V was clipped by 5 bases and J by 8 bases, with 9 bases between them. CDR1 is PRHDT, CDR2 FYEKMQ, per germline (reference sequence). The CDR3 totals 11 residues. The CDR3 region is CASSRGPEAFF. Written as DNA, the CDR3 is TGTGCCAGCAGCAGGGGACCAGAAGCTTTCTTT.

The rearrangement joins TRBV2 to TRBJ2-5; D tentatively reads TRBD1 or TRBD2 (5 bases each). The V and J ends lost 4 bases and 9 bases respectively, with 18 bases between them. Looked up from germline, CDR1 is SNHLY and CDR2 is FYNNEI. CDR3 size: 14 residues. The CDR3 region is CASSGRGVVQPQYF. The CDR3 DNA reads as TGTGCCAGCAGTGGGCGAGGGGTGGTTCAGCCCCAGTACTTC.

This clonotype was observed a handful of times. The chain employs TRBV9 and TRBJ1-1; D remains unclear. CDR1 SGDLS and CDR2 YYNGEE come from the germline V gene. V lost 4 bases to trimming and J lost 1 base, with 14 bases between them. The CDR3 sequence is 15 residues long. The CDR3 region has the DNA TGTGCCAGCAGCTTAGTACGGGTTGGGAACACTGAAGCTTTCTTT. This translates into CASSLVRVGNTEAFF.

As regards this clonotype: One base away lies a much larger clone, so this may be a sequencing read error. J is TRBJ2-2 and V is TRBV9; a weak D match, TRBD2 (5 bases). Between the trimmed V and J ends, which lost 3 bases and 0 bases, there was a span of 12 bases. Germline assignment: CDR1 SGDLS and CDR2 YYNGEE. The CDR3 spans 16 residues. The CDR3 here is CASSATGKANTGELFF. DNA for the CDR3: TGTGCCAGCAGCGCTACCGGGAAGGCGAACACCGGGGAGCTGTTTTTT.

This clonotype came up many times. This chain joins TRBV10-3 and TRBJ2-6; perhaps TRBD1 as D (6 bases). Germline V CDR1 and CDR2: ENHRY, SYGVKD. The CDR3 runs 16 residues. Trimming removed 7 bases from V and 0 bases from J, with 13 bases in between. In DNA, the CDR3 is TGTGCCATCAAACTGGACAGCCCCTCTGGGGCCAACGTCCTGACTTTC. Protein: CAIKLDSPSGANVLTF.

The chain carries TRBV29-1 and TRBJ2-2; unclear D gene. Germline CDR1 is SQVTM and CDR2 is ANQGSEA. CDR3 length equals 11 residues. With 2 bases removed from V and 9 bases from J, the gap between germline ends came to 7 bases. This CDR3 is CSVEPPRELFF. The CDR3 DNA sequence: TGCAGCGTTGAACCCCCGAGGGAGCTGTTTTTT.

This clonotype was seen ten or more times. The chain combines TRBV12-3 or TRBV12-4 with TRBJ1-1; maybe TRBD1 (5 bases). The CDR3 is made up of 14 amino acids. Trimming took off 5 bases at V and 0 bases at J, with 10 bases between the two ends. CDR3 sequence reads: CASSLRDLNTEAFF. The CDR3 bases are TGTGCCAGCAGTCTCAGGGACCTGAACACTGAAGCTTTCTTT.

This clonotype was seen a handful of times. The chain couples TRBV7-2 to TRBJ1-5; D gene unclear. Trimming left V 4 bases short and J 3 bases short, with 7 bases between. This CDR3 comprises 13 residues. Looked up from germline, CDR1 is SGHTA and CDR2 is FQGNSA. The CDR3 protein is CASSSNFNQPQHF. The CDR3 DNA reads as TGTGCCAGCAGCTCGAATTTCAATCAGCCCCAGCATTTT.

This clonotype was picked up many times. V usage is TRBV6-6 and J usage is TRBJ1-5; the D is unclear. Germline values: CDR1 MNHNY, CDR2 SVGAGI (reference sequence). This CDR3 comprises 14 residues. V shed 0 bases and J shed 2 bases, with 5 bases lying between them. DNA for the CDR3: TGTGCCAGCAGTTACTCGGTGGGCAATCAGCCCCAGCATTTT. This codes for CASSYSVGNQPQHF.

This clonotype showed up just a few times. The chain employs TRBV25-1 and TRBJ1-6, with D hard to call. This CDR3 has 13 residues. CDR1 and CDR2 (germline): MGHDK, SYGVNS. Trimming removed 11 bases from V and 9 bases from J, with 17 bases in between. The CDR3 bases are TGTGCCTGGAGATTGGACGTACGTTCACCCCTCCACTTT. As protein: CAWRLDVRSPLHF.

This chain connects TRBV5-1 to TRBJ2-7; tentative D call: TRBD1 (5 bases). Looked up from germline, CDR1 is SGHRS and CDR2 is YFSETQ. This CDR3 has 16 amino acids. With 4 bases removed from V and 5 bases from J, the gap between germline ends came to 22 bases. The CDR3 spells CASSPNPRGRLDEQYF. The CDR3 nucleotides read TGCGCCAGCAGCCCAAACCCAAGGGGAAGGCTCGACGAGCAGTACTTC. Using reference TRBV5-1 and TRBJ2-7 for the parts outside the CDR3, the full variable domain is KAGVTQTPRYLIKTRGQQVTLSCSPISGHRSVSWYQQTPGQGLQFLFEYFSETQRNKGNFPGRFSGRQFSNSRSEMNVSTLELGDSALYLCASSPNPRGRLDEQYFGPGTRLTVT.

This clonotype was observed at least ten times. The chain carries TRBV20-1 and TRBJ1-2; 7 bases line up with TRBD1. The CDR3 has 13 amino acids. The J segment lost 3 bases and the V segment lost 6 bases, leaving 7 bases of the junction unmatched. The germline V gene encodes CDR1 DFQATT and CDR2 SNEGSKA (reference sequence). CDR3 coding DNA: TGCAGTGCCACCCCCCAGGGGGACTATGGCTACACCTTC. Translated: CSATPQGDYGYTF.

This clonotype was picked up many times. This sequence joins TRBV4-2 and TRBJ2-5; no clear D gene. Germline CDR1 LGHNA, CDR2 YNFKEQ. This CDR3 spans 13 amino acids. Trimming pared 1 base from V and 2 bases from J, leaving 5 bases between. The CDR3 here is CASSQATQETQYF. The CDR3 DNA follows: TGTGCCAGCAGCCAAGCTACGCAAGAGACCCAGTACTTC.

CDR3 nucleotides: TGTGCCACCCGCACCGGGGACGGAGGAGGAGGGACCCAGTACTTC. Its translation is CATRTGDGGGGTQYF. The chain uses TRBV7-3 and TRBJ2-5, with D tentatively TRBD1 or TRBD2 (5 bases each). Per the germline V gene, CDR1 is SGHTA and CDR2 is FQGTGA. V was cut by 10 bases and J by 7 bases, with 25 bases left in between. This CDR3 has 15 residues.

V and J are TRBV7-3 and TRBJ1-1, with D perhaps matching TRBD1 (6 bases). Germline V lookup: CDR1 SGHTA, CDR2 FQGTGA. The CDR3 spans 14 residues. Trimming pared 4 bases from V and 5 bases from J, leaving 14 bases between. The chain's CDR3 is CASSSNRGQTEAFF. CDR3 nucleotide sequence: TGTGCCAGCAGCTCAAACAGAGGACAGACTGAAGCTTTCTTT.

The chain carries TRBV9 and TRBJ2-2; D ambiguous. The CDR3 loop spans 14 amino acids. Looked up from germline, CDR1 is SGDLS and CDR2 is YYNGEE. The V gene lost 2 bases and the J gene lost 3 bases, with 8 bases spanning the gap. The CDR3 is CASSVGPHTGELFF. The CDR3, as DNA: TGTGCCAGCAGCGTTGGGCCGCACACCGGGGAGCTGTTTTTT.

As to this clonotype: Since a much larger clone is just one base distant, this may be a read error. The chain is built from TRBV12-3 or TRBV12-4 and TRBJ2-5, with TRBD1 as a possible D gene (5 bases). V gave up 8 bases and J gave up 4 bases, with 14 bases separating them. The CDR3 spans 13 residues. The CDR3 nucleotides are TGTGCCAGCGGCCGCGGACACGGAGAGACCCAGTACTTC. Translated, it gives CASGRGHGETQYF.

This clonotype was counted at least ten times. CDR3 in DNA: TGTGCCAGCAGCGGTGGACTAGTCCGGTCAGAGACCCAGTACTTC. Its protein product is CASSGGLVRSETQYF. The genes are TRBV7-2 and TRBJ2-5; TRBD2 agrees at 7 bases. The germline CDR1 and CDR2 sequences are SGHTA and FQGNSA. V was clipped by 5 bases and J by 4 bases; unmatched bases: 10. The CDR3 runs to 15 residues.

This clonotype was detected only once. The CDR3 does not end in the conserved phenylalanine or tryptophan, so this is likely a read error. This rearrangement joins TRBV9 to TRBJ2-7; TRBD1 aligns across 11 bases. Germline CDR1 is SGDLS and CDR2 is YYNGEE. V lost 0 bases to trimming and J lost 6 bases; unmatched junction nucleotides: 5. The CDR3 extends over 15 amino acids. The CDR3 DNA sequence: TGTGCCAGCAGCGTAGCCGGACAGGGGGCAGGCGAGCAGTACCTC. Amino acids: CASSVAGQGAGEQYL.

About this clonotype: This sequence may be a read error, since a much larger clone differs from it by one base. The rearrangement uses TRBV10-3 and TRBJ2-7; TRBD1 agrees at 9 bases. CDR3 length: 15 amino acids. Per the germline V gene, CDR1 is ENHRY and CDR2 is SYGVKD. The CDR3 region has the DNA TGTGCCACCAGTGAGTCACAGGGGGCTAGATACGAGCAGTACTTC. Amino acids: CATSESQGARYEQYF.

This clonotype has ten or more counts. In nucleotides, the CDR3 is TGTGCCAGTAGTATTAGGGGGGACACTGAAGCTTTCTTT. Protein: CASSIRGDTEAFF. The chain links TRBV19 to TRBJ1-1; weak D call: TRBD1 (6 bases). This CDR3 has 13 amino acids. The germline CDR1 and CDR2 sequences are LNHDA and SQIVND (reference sequence). V was pared by 3 bases and J by 3 bases, with 8 bases between.

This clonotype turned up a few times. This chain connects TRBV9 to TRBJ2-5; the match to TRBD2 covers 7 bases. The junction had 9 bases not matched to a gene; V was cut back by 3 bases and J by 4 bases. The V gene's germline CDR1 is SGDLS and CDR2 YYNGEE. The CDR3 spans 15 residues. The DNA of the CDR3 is TGTGCCAGCAGCGGGGACGGGACTATTCGAGAGACCCAGTACTTC. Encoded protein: CASSGDGTIRETQYF.